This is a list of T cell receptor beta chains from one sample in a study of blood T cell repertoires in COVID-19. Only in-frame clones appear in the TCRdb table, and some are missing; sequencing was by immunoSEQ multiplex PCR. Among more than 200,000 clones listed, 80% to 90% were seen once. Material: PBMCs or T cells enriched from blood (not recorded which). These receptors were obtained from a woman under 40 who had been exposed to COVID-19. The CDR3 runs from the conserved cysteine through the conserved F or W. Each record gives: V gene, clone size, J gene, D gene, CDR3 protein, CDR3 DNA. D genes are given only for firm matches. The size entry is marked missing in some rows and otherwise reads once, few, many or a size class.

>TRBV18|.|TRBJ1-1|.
CASSPWAGENTEAFF
TGTGCCAGCTCTCCCTGGGCAGGGGAGAACACTGAAGCTTTCTTT
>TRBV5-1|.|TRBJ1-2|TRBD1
CASSAGQLSYGYTF
TGCGCCAGCAGCGCGGGACAGCTTTCCTATGGCTACACCTTC
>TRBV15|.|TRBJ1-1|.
CATSGRTANTEAFF
TGTGCCACCAGCGGGAGGACGGCGAACACTGAAGCTTTCTTT
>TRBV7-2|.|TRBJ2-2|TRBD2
CASSRRLAGGGELFF
TGTGCCAGCAGCCGGCGGCTAGCGGGAGGTGGGGAGCTGTTTTTT
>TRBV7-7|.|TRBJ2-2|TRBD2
CASSLLIGGAGELFF
TGTGCCAGCAGCTTATTGATTGGGGGGGCCGGGGAGCTGTTTTTT
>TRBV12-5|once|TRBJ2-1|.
CASGPVLQASFYNEQFF
TGTGCTAGTGGTCCGGTCCTGCAGGCGAGTTTCTACAATGAGCAGTTCTTC
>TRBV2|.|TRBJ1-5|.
CASRSTGLNQPQHF
TGTGCCAGCCGATCGACAGGATTAAATCAGCCCCAGCATTTT
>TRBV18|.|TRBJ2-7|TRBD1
CASSRDRGSYEQYF
TGTGCCAGCTCGCGGGACAGGGGTTCCTACGAGCAGTACTTC
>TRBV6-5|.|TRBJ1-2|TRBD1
CASSPRDRVYGYTF
TGTGCCAGCAGTCCTCGGGACAGGGTCTATGGCTACACCTTC
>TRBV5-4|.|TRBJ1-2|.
CASSLARGRRSYGYTF
TGTGCCAGCAGCTTGGCGAGAGGGAGACGGTCCTATGGCTACACCTTC
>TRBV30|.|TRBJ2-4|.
CAWSVLSGAGENIQYF
TGTGCCTGGAGTGTACTATCGGGCGCCGGGGAAAACATTCAGTACTTC
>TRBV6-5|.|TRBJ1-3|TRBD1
CASSRQGSPGNTIYF
TGTGCCAGCAGCCGACAGGGGTCCCCTGGAAACACCATATATTTT
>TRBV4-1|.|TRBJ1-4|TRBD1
CASSQVPAGTVQEKLFF
TGCGCCAGCAGCCAAGTTCCAGCCGGGACAGTACAAGAAAAACTGTTTTTT
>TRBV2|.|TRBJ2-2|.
CASKGGVTNTGELFF
TGTGCCAGCAAAGGAGGGGTCACGAACACCGGGGAGCTGTTTTTT
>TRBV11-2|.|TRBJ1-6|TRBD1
CASSPRQGYSPLHF
TGTGCCAGCAGTCCTAGACAGGGGTACTCACCCCTCCACTTT
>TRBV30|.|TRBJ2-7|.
CAWRGSVITYEQYF
TGTGCCTGGAGGGGCAGTGTAATCACCTACGAGCAGTACTTC
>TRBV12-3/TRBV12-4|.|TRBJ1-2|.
CASRSGVQGGYTF
TGTGCCAGCAGGTCAGGGGTCCAGGGGGGCTACACCTTC
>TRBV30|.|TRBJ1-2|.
CAWSVTAGLYGYTF
TGTGCCTGGAGTGTCACAGCAGGGCTTTATGGCTACACCTTC
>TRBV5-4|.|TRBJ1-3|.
CASSLEGDSAGNTIYF
TGTGCCAGCAGCTTGGAAGGGGATTCCGCTGGAAACACCATATATTTT
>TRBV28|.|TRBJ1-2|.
CASRIKQGPGYTF
TGTGCCAGCAGAATTAAACAGGGACCCGGCTACACCTTC
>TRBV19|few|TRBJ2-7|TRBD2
CASSIKREFPYEQYF
TGTGCCAGTAGTATTAAGCGGGAGTTCCCCTACGAGCAGTACTTC
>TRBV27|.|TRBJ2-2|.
CASSPSAAGELFF
TGTGCCAGCAGTCCCTCGGCGGCCGGGGAGCTGTTTTTT
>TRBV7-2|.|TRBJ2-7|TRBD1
CASSLEPGGNYEQYF
TGTGCCAGCAGCTTAGAGCCAGGGGGCAACTACGAGCAGTACTTC
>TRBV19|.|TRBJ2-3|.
CASSIILPKGGTDTQYF
TGTGCCAGTAGTATTATTCTTCCTAAGGGGGGCACAGATACGCAGTATTTT